A selection of T cell receptor beta chains follows, all from one sample in a study of OX40 agonist ivuxolimab in advanced cancers. The method was immunoSEQ multiplex PCR; TCRdb's version includes in-frame clones alone and lacks a portion of them. Here the sample spans about 59,000 clones, over 75% being singletons. This specimen was CD4+ or CD8+ T cells sorted from blood, taken in a trial of the OX40 agonist ivuxolimab. These receptors were obtained from an adult with an advanced solid tumor such as melanoma, head and neck, liver or kidney cancer. CDR3s include the opening cysteine and the closing phenylalanine or tryptophan. Fields, in order: clone size, J gene, V gene, D gene, CDR3 protein, CDR3 DNA. A D gene is named only where the DNA matches it firmly. Clone size appears in some rows only: once, few, many, or a class for an expanded clone.

size: .
J: TRBJ2-7
V: TRBV19
D: .
CDR3: CASSLELTYEQYF
DNA: TGTGCCAGTAGTCTAGAATTGACCTACGAGCAGTACTTC

size: .
J: TRBJ2-7
V: TRBV5-1
D: .
CDR3: CASKTMDSSYEQYF
DNA: TGCGCCAGTAAGACTATGGACAGCTCCTACGAGCAGTACTTC

size: .
J: TRBJ2-6
V: TRBV29-1
D: .
CDR3: CSVDQTGANVLTF
DNA: TGCAGCGTCGACCAGACTGGGGCCAACGTCCTGACTTTC

size: once
J: TRBJ1-5
V: TRBV13
D: .
CDR3: CASSAGHLNQPQHF
DNA: TGTGCCAGCAGCGCAGGACACCTTAATCAGCCCCAGCATTTT

size: .
J: TRBJ1-2
V: TRBV11-2
D: .
CDR3: CASSFVGRKKNGYTF
DNA: TGTGCCAGCAGCTTCGTCGGCAGGAAAAAAAATGGCTACACCTTC

size: .
J: TRBJ2-7
V: TRBV9
D: TRBD2
CDR3: CASSSGGTSGFDEQYF
DNA: TGTGCCAGCAGCTCAGGTGGGACTAGCGGGTTCGACGAGCAGTACTTC

size: .
J: TRBJ2-5
V: TRBV28
D: .
CDR3: CASSLTQGVYQETQYF
DNA: TGTGCCAGCAGTTTGACGCAGGGAGTGTACCAAGAGACCCAGTACTTC

size: .
J: TRBJ1-2
V: TRBV7-9
D: .
CDR3: CASSVNSDYGYTF
DNA: TGTGCCAGCAGCGTCAACAGTGACTATGGCTACACCTTC

size: .
J: TRBJ1-6
V: TRBV6-1
D: .
CDR3: CASSVQGYSPLHF
DNA: TGTGCCAGCAGTGTACAGGGTTATTCACCCCTCCACTTT

size: .
J: TRBJ2-5
V: TRBV5-6
D: .
CDR3: CASSYQETQYF
DNA: TGTGCCAGCAGCTATCAAGAGACCCAGTACTTC

size: once
J: TRBJ1-1
V: TRBV27
D: .
CDR3: CASKISPTGMNTEAFF
DNA: TGTGCCAGCAAAATTTCACCGACAGGTATGAACACTGAAGCTTTCTTT

size: few
J: TRBJ1-5
V: TRBV7-8
D: TRBD1
CDR3: CASSQGGGRNQPQHF
DNA: TGTGCCAGCAGCCAGGGGGGGGGCCGCAATCAGCCCCAGCATTTT

size: .
J: TRBJ1-1
V: TRBV5-6
D: .
CDR3: CASSLEFGEAFF
DNA: TGTGCCAGCAGCTTGGAGTTCGGGGAAGCTTTCTTT

size: .
J: TRBJ2-1
V: TRBV27
D: TRBD2
CDR3: CASSLSIEGLRVNEQFF
DNA: TGTGCCAGCAGTTTATCTATCGAGGGACTACGGGTGAATGAGCAGTTCTTC

size: .
J: TRBJ1-3
V: TRBV30
D: .
CDR3: CAWKGTSSGNTIYF
DNA: TGTGCCTGGAAGGGCACCAGCTCTGGAAACACCATATATTTT

size: .
J: TRBJ2-3
V: TRBV10-2
D: .
CDR3: CASSLRVTDTQYF
DNA: TGCGCCAGCAGCCTCAGAGTGACAGATACGCAGTATTTT

size: few
J: TRBJ2-7
V: TRBV5-1
D: .
CDR3: CASSLAAQGPDEQYF
DNA: TGCGCCAGCAGCTTGGCCGCCCAGGGTCCGGACGAGCAGTACTTC

size: .
J: TRBJ2-2
V: TRBV11-2
D: TRBD2
CDR3: CASSQGLAGVLTGELFF
DNA: TGTGCCAGCAGCCAGGGACTAGCGGGAGTCCTTACCGGGGAGCTGTTTTTT

size: .
J: TRBJ2-1
V: TRBV6-5
D: TRBD1
CDR3: CASAQGASYNEQFF
DNA: TGTGCCAGCGCCCAGGGGGCTTCCTACAATGAGCAGTTCTTC

size: .
J: TRBJ1-6
V: TRBV6-1
D: .
CDR3: CASSVSGTRTSPLHF
DNA: TGTGCCAGCAGTGTCTCCGGGACAAGGACTTCACCCCTCCACTTT

size: .
J: TRBJ2-1
V: TRBV14
D: .
CDR3: CASSLSGASSYNEQFF
DNA: TGTGCCAGCAGCCTTTCAGGGGCCTCTTCCTACAATGAGCAGTTCTTC

size: .
J: TRBJ2-1
V: TRBV19
D: .
CDR3: CASSIGQGYNEQFF
DNA: TGTGCCAGTAGTATCGGCCAGGGCTACAATGAGCAGTTCTTC

size: once
J: TRBJ2-1
V: TRBV6-1
D: TRBD2
CDR3: CATGGASPKLNEQFF
DNA: TGTGCCACCGGGGGGGCTAGCCCCAAGCTCAATGAGCAGTTCTTC

size: once
J: TRBJ2-1
V: TRBV11-2
D: .
CDR3: CASSLERGRAYNEQFF
DNA: TGTGCCAGCAGCTTAGAACGGGGTCGCGCCTACAATGAGCAGTTCTTC

size: .
J: TRBJ1-5
V: TRBV7-2
D: TRBD1
CDR3: CASSSQGAQPQHF
DNA: TGTGCCAGCAGCTCCCAGGGGGCTCAGCCCCAGCATTTT

size: .
J: TRBJ2-1
V: TRBV7-9
D: TRBD2
CDR3: CASSSLGEGRINEQFF
DNA: TGTGCCAGCAGCTCCTTGGGGGAGGGAAGGATCAATGAGCAGTTCTTC

size: .
J: TRBJ1-2
V: TRBV7-2
D: .
CDR3: CASSSPFQGYGYTF
DNA: TGTGCCAGCAGCTCACCGTTCCAGGGGTATGGCTACACCTTC

size: .
J: TRBJ2-7
V: TRBV2
D: .
CDR3: CASSEVTISGQYF
DNA: TGTGCCAGCAGTGAGGTGACCATCTCCGGGCAGTACTTC

size: .
J: TRBJ2-3
V: TRBV7-3
D: TRBD2
CDR3: CASSSGLAGVGDTQYF
DNA: TGTGCCAGCAGCTCGGGACTAGCGGGAGTCGGAGATACGCAGTATTTT

size: .
J: TRBJ1-1
V: TRBV12-5
D: .
CDR3: CASGQDTEAFF
DNA: TGTGCTAGTGGTCAGGACACTGAAGCTTTCTTT

size: .
J: TRBJ1-3
V: TRBV7-8
D: .
CDR3: CASSLPPTIYF
DNA: TGTGCCAGCAGCTTACCCCCCACCATATATTTT

size: .
J: TRBJ2-1
V: TRBV30
D: TRBD2
CDR3: CAWSRRTSGSDEQFF
DNA: TGTGCCTGGAGTCGAAGGACTAGCGGGAGCGATGAGCAGTTCTTC

size: .
J: TRBJ2-7
V: TRBV6-5
D: .
CDR3: CASSYSQYEQYF
DNA: TGTGCCAGCAGTTACTCACAGTACGAGCAGTACTTC

size: .
J: TRBJ1-3
V: TRBV11-3
D: .
CDR3: CASSLLSGNTIYF
DNA: TGTGCCAGCAGCTTACTCTCTGGAAACACCATATATTTT

size: .
J: TRBJ2-7
V: TRBV18
D: .
CDR3: CASSAGSGYEQYF
DNA: TGTGCCAGCTCAGCAGGGAGCGGGTACGAGCAGTACTTC

size: once
J: TRBJ1-2
V: TRBV7-9
D: TRBD1
CDR3: CASSGTANYGYTF
DNA: TGTGCCAGCTCCGGGACAGCTAACTATGGCTACACCTTC

size: .
J: TRBJ2-7
V: TRBV18
D: TRBD1
CDR3: CASSQRQGTYEQYF
DNA: TGTGCCAGCTCACAGAGACAGGGCACCTACGAGCAGTACTTC

size: .
J: TRBJ1-2
V: TRBV6-5
D: TRBD1
CDR3: CASSSTKGAKGYTF
DNA: TGTGCCAGCAGTTCGACAAAGGGGGCGAAGGGCTACACCTTC